A selection of T cell receptor beta chains follows, all from one sample in a study of CD8 T cells in ankylosing spondylitis. One entry per CDR3 protein results from TCRdb running MiXCR on the 5' RACE reads. Of roughly 90,000 distinct CDR3 sequences detected, roughly 8.5% appear once; the ten largest clones hold 25% to 35%. Sequenced sample: blood, either unsorted or a sorted T cell fraction (not recorded which). The receptors were gathered from a male donor with ankylosing spondylitis. CDR3s include the opening cysteine and the closing phenylalanine or tryptophan.

J gene | V gene | CDR3 protein
TRBJ2-2 | TRBV13 | CASSVRDRGTGELFF
TRBJ2-2 | TRBV12-3/TRBV12-4 | CASSPLGTVNTGELFF
TRBJ2-1 | TRBV30 | CAWSRDGGNEQFF
TRBJ1-1 | TRBV7-2 | CASSAAPGGVEAFF
TRBJ1-5 | TRBV15 | CSNQPQHF
TRBJ2-3 | TRBV27 | CASSLLLDFTDTQYF
TRBJ1-2 | TRBV7-9 | CASSLSLGREGYTF
TRBJ2-3 | TRBV5-4 | CASSLDAGMDTQYF
TRBJ2-1 | TRBV20-1 | CSARFFSGPYNEQFF
TRBJ2-1 | TRBV5-6 | CASSLDGGSGNEQFF
TRBJ1-5 | TRBV7-9 | CASSSADRGRNQPQHF
TRBJ2-5 | TRBV7-9 | CASFPTAEETQYF
TRBJ1-3 | TRBV28 | CASGHTGTNLKFTGNTIYF
TRBJ2-3 | TRBV14 | CASSQDSKTDTQYF
TRBJ1-1 | TRBV7-9 | CASSSDRGMNTEAFF
TRBJ2-7 | TRBV20-1 | CSAHSKRYEQYF
TRBJ1-5 | TRBV20-1 | CSASEWGIYQPQHF
TRBJ2-5 | TRBV25-1 | CASSEYGGLETQYF
TRBJ1-2 | TRBV27 | CASSLGRTYGYTF
TRBJ1-5 | TRBV24-1 | CATSDGSNQPQHF
TRBJ1-2 | TRBV11-2 | CASSQEGRGFGYTF
TRBJ2-3 | TRBV7-9 | CASSLGTWTSGPDTQYF
TRBJ1-1 | TRBV12-5 | CASGLAGLNTEAFF
TRBJ1-2 | TRBV6-1 | CASSKGTVGVEGYTF
TRBJ1-1 | TRBV6-6 | CASSGAENTEAFF
TRBJ1-5 | TRBV7-9 | CASSLGGTGTRNQPQHF
TRBJ2-2 | TRBV12-5 | CASGLGGKNTGELFF
TRBJ1-2 | TRBV29-1 | CSVDRVYGYTF
TRBJ2-3 | TRBV28 | CASSLTGTNGASTDTQYF
TRBJ2-7 | TRBV12-3/TRBV12-4 | CASSFGGGAYEQYF
TRBJ2-1 | TRBV2 | CASITSITYNEQFF
TRBJ2-1 | TRBV7-2 | CASSLVARGSQYNEQFF
TRBJ2-3 | TRBV7-9 | CASSRTSETDTQYF
TRBJ1-2 | TRBV9 | CASSMTGGYGYTF
TRBJ1-1 | TRBV27 | CASSSLGLNTEAFF
TRBJ1-2 | TRBV7-9 | CASSLSANYGYTF
TRBJ2-7 | TRBV15 | CATSRGTGMSYEQYF
TRBJ2-1 | TRBV7-9 | CASTPGGYNEQFF
TRBJ2-7 | TRBV18 | CASSLDRGYYEQYF
TRBJ2-5 | TRBV7-8 | CASSLAFPTGGGLGETQYF
TRBJ2-3 | TRBV4-1 | CASSQGPGGPDTQYF
TRBJ2-1 | TRBV10-3 | CAISESDNYNEQFF
TRBJ2-1 | TRBV5-1 | CASSLDGGRGYNEQFF
TRBJ2-1 | TRBV30 | CAWTEFYGALSYNEQFF
TRBJ2-3 | TRBV5-4 | CASRRGEDTQYF
TRBJ1-4 | TRBV7-9 | CASSLRQGDEKLFF
TRBJ2-1 | TRBV7-8 | CASSPLAPTANEQFF
TRBJ2-3 | TRBV7-2 | CASSLWAGGETDTQYF
TRBJ2-1 | TRBV6-4 | CASSDSIQSSYNEQFF
TRBJ2-3 | TRBV24-1 | CATSELAGDTQYF
TRBJ2-6 | TRBV13 | CASSARQGTNSGANVLTF
TRBJ2-3 | TRBV11-2 | CASSLGGAAGTDTQYF
TRBJ2-7 | TRBV20-1 | CSARGVTGFEQYF
TRBJ1-5 | TRBV20-1 | CSAIRRSISNQPQHF
TRBJ2-7 | TRBV27 | CASSFGRSYEQYF